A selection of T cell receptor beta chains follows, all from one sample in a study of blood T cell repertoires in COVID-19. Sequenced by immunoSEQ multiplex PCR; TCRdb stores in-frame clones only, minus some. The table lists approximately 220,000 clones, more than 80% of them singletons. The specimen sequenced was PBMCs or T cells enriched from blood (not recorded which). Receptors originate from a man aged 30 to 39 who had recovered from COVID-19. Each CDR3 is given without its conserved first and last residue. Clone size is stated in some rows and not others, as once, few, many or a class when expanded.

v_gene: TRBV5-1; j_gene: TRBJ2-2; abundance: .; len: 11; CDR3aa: ASSLYVTGELF
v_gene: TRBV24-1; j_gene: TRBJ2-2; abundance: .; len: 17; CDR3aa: ATSDSDRGYWREPGELF
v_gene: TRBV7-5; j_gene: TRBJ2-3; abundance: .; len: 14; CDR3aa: ARSWTTGPLTDTQY
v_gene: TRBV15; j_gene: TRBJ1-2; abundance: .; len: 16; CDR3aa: ATSRDTASGGFHYGYT
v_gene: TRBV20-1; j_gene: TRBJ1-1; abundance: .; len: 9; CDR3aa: SARDTGVAF
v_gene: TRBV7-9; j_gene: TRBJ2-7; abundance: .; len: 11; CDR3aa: ASSSQGIYEQY
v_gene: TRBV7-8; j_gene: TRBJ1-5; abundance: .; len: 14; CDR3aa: ASSLGGTGVGQPQH
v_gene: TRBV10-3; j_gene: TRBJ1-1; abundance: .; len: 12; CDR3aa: AISESEVLAEAF
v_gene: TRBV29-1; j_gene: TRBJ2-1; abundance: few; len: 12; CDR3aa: SVLAQKTYNEQF
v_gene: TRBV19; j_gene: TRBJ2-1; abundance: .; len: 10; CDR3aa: ASRPGNAEQF
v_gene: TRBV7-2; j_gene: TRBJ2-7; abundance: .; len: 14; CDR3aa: ASSLGVAGLFYEQY
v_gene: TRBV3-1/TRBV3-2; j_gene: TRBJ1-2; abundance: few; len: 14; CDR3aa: ASSRGTGGLDYGYT
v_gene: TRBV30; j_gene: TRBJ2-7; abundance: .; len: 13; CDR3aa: AWSWRDRVSYEQY
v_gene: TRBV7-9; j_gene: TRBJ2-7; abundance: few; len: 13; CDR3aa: ASSQTGVPSYEQY
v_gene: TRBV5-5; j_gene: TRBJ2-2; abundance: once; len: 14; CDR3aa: ASSRSGSFNTGELF
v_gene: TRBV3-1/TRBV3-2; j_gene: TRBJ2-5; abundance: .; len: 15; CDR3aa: ASSQDLAGGHEETQY
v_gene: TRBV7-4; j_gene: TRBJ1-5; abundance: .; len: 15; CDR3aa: ASSQNPGQGNNQPQH
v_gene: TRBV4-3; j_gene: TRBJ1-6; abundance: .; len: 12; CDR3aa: ASSQVRGRSPLH
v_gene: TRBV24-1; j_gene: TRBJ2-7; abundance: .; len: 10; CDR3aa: ATSDYSGEQY
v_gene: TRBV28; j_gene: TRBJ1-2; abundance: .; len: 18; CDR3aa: ASSSAGAPGTGIGNYGYT
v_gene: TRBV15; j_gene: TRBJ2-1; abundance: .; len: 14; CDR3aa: ATSREQGPSYNEQF
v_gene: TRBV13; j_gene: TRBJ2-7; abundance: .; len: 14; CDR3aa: ASSLVAGQGRYEQY
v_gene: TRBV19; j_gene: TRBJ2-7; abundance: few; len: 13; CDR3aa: ASSIEKGQGYEQY
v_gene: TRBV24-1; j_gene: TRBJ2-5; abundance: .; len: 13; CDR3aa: ATSDPRGTGETQY
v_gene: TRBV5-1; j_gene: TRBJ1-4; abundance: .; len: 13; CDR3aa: ASRSTGGGGEKLF
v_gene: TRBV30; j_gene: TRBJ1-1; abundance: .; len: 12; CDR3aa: AWSNQGTSTEAF
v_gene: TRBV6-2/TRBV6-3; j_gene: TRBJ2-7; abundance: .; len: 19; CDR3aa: ASSYSDGLAGGKMSSYEQY
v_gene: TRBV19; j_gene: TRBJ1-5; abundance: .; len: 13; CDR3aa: ASSIMTGSNQPQH
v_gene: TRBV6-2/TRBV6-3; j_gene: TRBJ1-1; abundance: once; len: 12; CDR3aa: ASSYVWGDTEAF
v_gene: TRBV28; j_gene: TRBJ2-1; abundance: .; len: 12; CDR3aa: ATKGRERYNEQF
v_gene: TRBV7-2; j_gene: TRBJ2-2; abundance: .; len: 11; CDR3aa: ASSLVLSGELF
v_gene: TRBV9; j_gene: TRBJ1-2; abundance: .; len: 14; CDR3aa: ASSVGAQDRGNGYT
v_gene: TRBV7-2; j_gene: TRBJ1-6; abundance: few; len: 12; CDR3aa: ASSFPDSYSPLH
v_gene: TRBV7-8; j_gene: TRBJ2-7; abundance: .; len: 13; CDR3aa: ASSFLKTTLLEQY
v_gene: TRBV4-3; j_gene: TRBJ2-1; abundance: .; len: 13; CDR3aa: ASSQDERPGDEQF
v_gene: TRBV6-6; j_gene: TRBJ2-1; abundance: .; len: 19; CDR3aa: ASSGQGALQFTSEGLDEQF
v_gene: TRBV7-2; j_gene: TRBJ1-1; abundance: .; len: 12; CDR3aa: ASSKDRVNTEAF
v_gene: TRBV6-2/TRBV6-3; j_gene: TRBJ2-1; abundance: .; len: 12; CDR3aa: ASSSLAGRNEQF
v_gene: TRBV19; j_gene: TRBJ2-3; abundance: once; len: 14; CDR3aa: ASSGAYITSTDTQY
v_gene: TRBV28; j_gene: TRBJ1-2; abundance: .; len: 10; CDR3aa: ASGGWNYGYT
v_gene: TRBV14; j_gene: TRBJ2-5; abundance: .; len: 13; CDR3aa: ASSQDRYPQETQY
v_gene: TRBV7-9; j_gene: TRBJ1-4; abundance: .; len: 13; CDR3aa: ASSLSGQGGEKLF
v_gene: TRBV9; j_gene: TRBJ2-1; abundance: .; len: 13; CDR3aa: ASSAPGTNYNEQF
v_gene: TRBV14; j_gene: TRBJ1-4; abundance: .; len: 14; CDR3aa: ASSQQGKGVQEKLF
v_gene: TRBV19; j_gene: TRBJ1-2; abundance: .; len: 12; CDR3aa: ASSITGGAKGYT
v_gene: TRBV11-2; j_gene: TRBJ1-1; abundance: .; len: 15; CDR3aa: ASSLDRTGYMNTEAF
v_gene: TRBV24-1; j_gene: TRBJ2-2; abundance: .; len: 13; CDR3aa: ATSDWGANTGELF
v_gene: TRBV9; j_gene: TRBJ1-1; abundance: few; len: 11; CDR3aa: ASSRDRDTEAF
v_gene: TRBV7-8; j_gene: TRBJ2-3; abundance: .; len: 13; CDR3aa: ASNPSRPSTDTQY
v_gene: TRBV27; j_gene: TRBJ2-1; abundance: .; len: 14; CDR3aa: ASSKNTGLAGREQF
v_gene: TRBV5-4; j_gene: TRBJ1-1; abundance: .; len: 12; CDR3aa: ASSSGQGAPEAF
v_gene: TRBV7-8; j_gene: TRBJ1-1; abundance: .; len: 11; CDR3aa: ASSLGVGTEAF